These 2 T cell receptor beta chains share one sample of origin, sequenced in a study of T cells in Graves' hyperthyroidism and ophthalmopathy. Regions amplified from RNA transcripts were the TCR beta CDR3 regions. HTBI primers were employed in a first-round RT-PCR of the TCR CDR3. TCRdb re-analysed the multiplex PCR reads in MiXCR, keeping a single row per CDR3 protein. Of fewer than 350,000 distinct CDR3 sequences detected, roughly 19% appear once; the ten largest clones hold 39%. The sample consisted of blood. The receptors come from a man aged 50-60 years with Graves' ophthalmopathy.

This clonotype has ten or more counts. The chain has TRBV4-1 and TRBJ2-5, with unresolved D. V was trimmed by 0 bases and J by 7 bases, leaving 18 bases between them. This CDR3 is built from 16 residues. Germline V gene lookup returns CDR1 MGHRA and CDR2 YSYEKL. Here the CDR3 reads CASSQDPPAASGTQYF. The CDR3 DNA reads as TGCGCCAGCAGCCAAGATCCGCCGGCAGCATCCGGGACCCAGTACTTC.

This clonotype was observed many times. This sequence joins TRBV18 and TRBJ1-1; D is possibly TRBD1 (6 bases). Germline values: CDR1 KGHSH, CDR2 LQKENI. Trimming removed 2 bases from V and 1 base from J, with 8 bases in between. The CDR3 runs 14 residues. The CDR3 region has the DNA TGTGCCAGCTCACCATCGGGGGCGAACACTGAAGCTTTCTTT. It translates to CASSPSGANTEAFF.